Listed below are T cell receptor beta chains from one sample, sequenced in a study of neoadjuvant nivolumab and ipilimumab in lung cancer. The assay was immunoSEQ multiplex PCR, and TCRdb's table has in-frame clones only and misses some. The sample lists under 35,000 clones, 90% occurring once. The source material was peripheral blood, sampled after neoadjuvant nivolumab, alone or with ipilimumab, at or shortly before surgery. These receptors were taken from an adult with non-small cell lung cancer. CDR3s include the opening cysteine and the closing phenylalanine or tryptophan. A D gene is named only where the DNA matches it firmly. Size is stated for part of the rows, as once, few or many counts, or as a class when the clone is expanded.

size,V,D,J,DNA,CDR3
.,TRBV19,TRBD1,TRBJ1-4,TGTGCCAGTAGTCAAGCGACAGGGGCTAATGAAAAACTGTTTTTT,CASSQATGANEKLFF
.,TRBV27,.,TRBJ1-6,TGTGCCAGCAGTCCGCGACAGCCCCTCCACTTT,CASSPRQPLHF
.,TRBV5-5,.,TRBJ2-7,TGTGCCAGCAGCTGGGGGCAGGGGGGCGAGCAGTACTTC,CASSWGQGGEQYF
.,TRBV10-1,.,TRBJ1-5,TGCGCCAGCAGTGAGGCCCGGTATAGCAATCAGCCCCAGCATTTT,CASSEARYSNQPQHF
.,TRBV5-1,.,TRBJ1-1,TGCGCCAGCAGCTGGGCGGGAAGCACTGAAGCTTTCTTT,CASSWAGSTEAFF
.,TRBV6-5,.,TRBJ2-1,TGTGCCAGCAGTTACCTGGGGGCTGCGGATGAGCAGTTCTTC,CASSYLGAADEQFF
.,TRBV18,TRBD1,TRBJ2-5,TGTGCCAGCTCACCACTGGGACAGGGGAGTTACCAAGAGACCCAGTACTTC,CASSPLGQGSYQETQYF
once,TRBV4-3,TRBD2,TRBJ2-3,TGCGCCAGCAGCCAGAAATCGGCTAGCGGGGGAGCCGGAGATACGCAGTATTTT,CASSQKSASGGAGDTQYF
.,TRBV5-1,.,TRBJ1-1,TGCGCCAGCAGCCCCCAGTCCACGGGGCGAGCCAATGAAGCTTTCTTT,CASSPQSTGRANEAFF
.,TRBV9,.,TRBJ1-2,TGTGCCAGCAGAAGGGACGGGGCGGGCGGCTACACCTTC,CASRRDGAGGYTF
few,TRBV20-1,.,TRBJ1-1,TGCAGTGCTGGAACTGTGGGAGCTTTCTTT,CSAGTVGAFF
.,TRBV4-1,.,TRBJ1-2,TGCGCCAGCAGCCAAAATACGGGATGGGATGGCTATGGCTACACCTTC,CASSQNTGWDGYGYTF
.,TRBV18,TRBD2,TRBJ2-5,TGTGCCAGCTCTACACGGGGAGGGGTCGAGACCCAGTACTTC,CASSTRGGVETQYF
.,TRBV18,.,TRBJ2-2,TGTGCCAGCTCACCAATAGGGGCCGGGGAGCTGTTTTTT,CASSPIGAGELFF
.,TRBV6-5,.,TRBJ1-5,TGTGCCAGCAAGGGAGGGGGGATTCGACAGCCCCAGCATTTT,CASKGGGIRQPQHF
.,TRBV27,.,TRBJ1-5,TGTGCCAGCAGTATAAGAGGGGAGTTGGGGAATCAGCCCCAGCATTTT,CASSIRGELGNQPQHF
.,TRBV9,.,TRBJ2-1,TGTGCCAGCAGCGTAGAGGGCGGCTACAATGAGCAGTTCTTC,CASSVEGGYNEQFF